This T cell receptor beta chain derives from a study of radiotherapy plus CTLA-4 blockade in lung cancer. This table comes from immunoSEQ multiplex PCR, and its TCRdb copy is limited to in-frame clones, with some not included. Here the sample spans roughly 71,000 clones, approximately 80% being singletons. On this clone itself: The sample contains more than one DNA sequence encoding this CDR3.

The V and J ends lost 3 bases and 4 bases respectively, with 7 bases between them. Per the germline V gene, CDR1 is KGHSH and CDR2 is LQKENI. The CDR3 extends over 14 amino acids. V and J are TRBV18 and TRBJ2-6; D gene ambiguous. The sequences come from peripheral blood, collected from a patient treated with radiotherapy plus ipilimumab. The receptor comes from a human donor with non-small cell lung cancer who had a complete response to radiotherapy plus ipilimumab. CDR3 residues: CASSPLSGANVLTF. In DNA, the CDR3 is TGTGCCAGCTCACCCCTTTCAGGGGCCAACGTCCTGACTTTC.